A selection of T cell receptor beta chains follows, all from one sample in a study of beta chain features in type 1 diabetes. Sequencing used immunoSEQ multiplex PCR; TCRdb keeps in-frame clones, though not all of them. The repertoire holds hundreds of thousands of clones, around 15% seen once, with approximately 0.022% in the top ten. Sequenced input: naive CD4+ T cells from blood. Source of these receptors: a man younger than 35 with type 1 diabetes. Each CDR3 is given with its conserved first and last residue. The order of the fields is D gene, clone size, V gene, J gene, CDR3 DNA, CDR3 protein. D genes are given only for firm matches. Some rows mark clone size as missing; the rest say once, few, many or name a class of expanded clone.

NA,few,TRBV7-9,TRBJ2-1,TGTGCCAGCAGCACAGGGTTCGGGAATGAGCAGTTCTTC,CASSTGFGNEQFF
TRBD1,NA,TRBV7-2,TRBJ1-2,TGTGCCAGCAGCCCGGACAGGGCCTATGGCTACACCTTC,CASSPDRAYGYTF
NA,few,TRBV11-2,TRBJ1-4,TGTGCCAGCAGATGGACAGCAACTAATGAAAAACTGTTTTTT,CASRWTATNEKLFF
NA,few,TRBV30,TRBJ1-1,TGTGCCTGGAGTGCCCAGGGCCCTGAAGCTTTCTTT,CAWSAQGPEAFF
NA,NA,TRBV18,TRBJ2-7,TGTGCCAGCTCGCTAGGGACACCGAAAACCTACGAGCAGTACTTC,CASSLGTPKTYEQYF
NA,few,TRBV10-3,TRBJ1-1,TGTGCCATCGGAGGAGGGTGGGTGAACACTGAAGCTTTCTTT,CAIGGGWVNTEAFF
NA,few,TRBV7-6,TRBJ2-3,TGTGCCAGCAGCTTAGGCTCGGACCACACAGATACGCAGTATTTT,CASSLGSDHTDTQYF
NA,few,TRBV21-1,TRBJ2-1,TGTGCCAGCAGCAATGCACTGGGACAGGGAATTTCTGAGCAGTTCTTC,CASSNALGQGISEQFF
NA,NA,TRBV5-8,TRBJ2-1,TGTGCCAGCAGCTTGGCCCAGGTAGGGTACAATGAGCAGTTCTTC,CASSLAQVGYNEQFF
TRBD1,few,TRBV6-6,TRBJ1-5,TGTGCCAGCAGTTACCTGGGACAGGGGCAGAATCAGCCCCAGCATTTT,CASSYLGQGQNQPQHF
NA,few,TRBV11-1,TRBJ2-2,TGTGCCAGCAGCTTAGCGTCGGGGGCCGGCACCGGGGAGCTGTTTTTT,CASSLASGAGTGELFF
NA,NA,TRBV9,TRBJ1-6,TGTGCCAGCAGCGTAGCTACGAAGGGGGGGGATTCACCCCTCCACTTT,CASSVATKGGDSPLHF
NA,NA,TRBV7-3,TRBJ2-5,TGTGCCAGCAGCCCGGGTCTATCCGGGCCCGGAGAGACCCAGTACTTC,CASSPGLSGPGETQYF
NA,few,TRBV6-1,TRBJ1-1,TGTGCCAGCAGTTGGGCGGGCCCGGGTGAAGCTTTCTTT,CASSWAGPGEAFF
NA,few,TRBV5-1,TRBJ1-5,TGCGCCAGCAGCTTAGAGGCAAGGAATAGCAATCAGCCCCAGCATTTT,CASSLEARNSNQPQHF
NA,NA,TRBV5-6,TRBJ2-7,TGTGCCAGCAGCTTGTTCCAGTCCTACGAGCAGTACTTC,CASSLFQSYEQYF
NA,few,TRBV4-1,TRBJ1-2,TGCGCCAGCAGGGACACCACGAGGGACCTTTATGGCTACACCTTC,CASRDTTRDLYGYTF
NA,few,TRBV11-1,TRBJ2-5,TGTGCCAGCAGCTTAACTCCGACGAACCAAGAGACCCAGTACTTC,CASSLTPTNQETQYF
TRBD1,NA,TRBV5-4,TRBJ1-2,TGTGCCAGCAGGGACAGGGCGAGTGATGTCTATGGCTACACCTTC,CASRDRASDVYGYTF
NA,few,TRBV29-1,TRBJ1-1,TGCAGCGTTGACCCCCACGGTGGACCAAGGGGTTTCTTT,CSVDPHGGPRGFF
NA,NA,TRBV7-9,TRBJ1-1,TGTGCCAGCAGCTCAAGAGGGGAGTCCGGCAACACTGAAGCTTTCTTT,CASSSRGESGNTEAFF
TRBD2,few,TRBV9,TRBJ2-5,TGTGCCAGCAGCTCTGGACTAGCGGGGGGGCAGGAGACCCAGTACTTC,CASSSGLAGGQETQYF
TRBD2,many,TRBV29-1,TRBJ2-5,TGCAGCGTACGCCTGACTAGCCTGGAAGGGACCCAGTACTTC,CSVRLTSLEGTQYF
TRBD1,NA,TRBV6-5,TRBJ1-1,TGTGCCATCAGTGAAGGACAGGGCACTGAAGCTTTCTTT,CAISEGQGTEAFF
NA,NA,TRBV30,TRBJ1-2,TGTGCCTGGACATTGGGGGGTGGCGGCTACACCTTC,CAWTLGGGGYTF
NA,few,TRBV28,TRBJ2-5,TGTGCCAGCAGCCCAGAGGACCGGGGGACCCAGTACTTC,CASSPEDRGTQYF
NA,NA,TRBV4-1,TRBJ2-1,TGCGCCAGCAGCCAAGTTAGGGGCGGTCCTGATTCCTACAATGAGCAGTTCTTC,CASSQVRGGPDSYNEQFF
NA,few,TRBV2,TRBJ1-2,TGTGCCAGCAGTGAATCCGGGACCACTAACTATGGCTACACCTTC,CASSESGTTNYGYTF
NA,few,TRBV30,TRBJ1-2,TGTGCCTGGAGTGTACAGGAGGGTAACTATGGCTACACCTTC,CAWSVQEGNYGYTF
TRBD1,few,TRBV18,TRBJ1-4,TGTGCCAGCTCACGACAGGGCCCTAATGAAAAACTGTTTTTT,CASSRQGPNEKLFF
TRBD1,NA,TRBV7-2,TRBJ2-3,TGTGCCAGCAGCCCCAGGGACAGGGGTCGTACAGATACGCAGTATTTT,CASSPRDRGRTDTQYF
NA,few,TRBV4-1,TRBJ1-3,TGCGCCAGCACCAATACCGAGTACTTTTCGTATCGGGGAAGCTCTGGAAACACCATATATTTT,CASTNTEYFSYRGSSGNTIYF
NA,NA,TRBV29-1,TRBJ1-2,TGCAGCGTCGCTCCCCGGTTGGGGGATAACTATGGCTACACCTTC,CSVAPRLGDNYGYTF
TRBD1,few,TRBV11-2,TRBJ2-7,TGTGCCAGCAGCTTGGACAGGCGTTCCTACGAGCAGTACTTC,CASSLDRRSYEQYF
NA,few,TRBV29-1,TRBJ2-3,TGCAGCGTCGGACAGGGAGGGACCTCTAGCACAGATACGCAGTATTTT,CSVGQGGTSSTDTQYF
NA,NA,TRBV4-1,TRBJ1-5,TGCGCCAGCAGCCAAGATTGGGGCGGGAACAATCAGCCCCAGCATTTT,CASSQDWGGNNQPQHF
NA,NA,TRBV28,TRBJ1-1,TGTGCCAGCAGTTTATGGGACAGTGGGTTTGGTGAAGCTTTCTTT,CASSLWDSGFGEAFF
NA,NA,TRBV7-9,TRBJ2-3,TGTGCCAGCAGCGGGCGGGGACTTCTCACAGATACGCAGTATTTT,CASSGRGLLTDTQYF
NA,NA,TRBV30,TRBJ1-1,TGTGCCTGGAGTCTCCCCAGGAAGGGAAGTGCCGACACTGAAGCTTTCTTT,CAWSLPRKGSADTEAFF